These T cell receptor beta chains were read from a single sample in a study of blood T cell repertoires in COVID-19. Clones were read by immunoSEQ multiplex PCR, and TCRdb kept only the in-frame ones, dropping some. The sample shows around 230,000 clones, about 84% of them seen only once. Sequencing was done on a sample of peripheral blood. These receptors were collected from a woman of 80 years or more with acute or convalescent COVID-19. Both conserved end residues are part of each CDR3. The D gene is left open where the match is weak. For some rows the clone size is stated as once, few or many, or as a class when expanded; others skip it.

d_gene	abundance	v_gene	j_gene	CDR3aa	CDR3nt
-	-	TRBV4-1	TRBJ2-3	CASSQSLADTQYF	TGCGCCAGCAGCCAGTCGCTAGCAGATACGCAGTATTTT
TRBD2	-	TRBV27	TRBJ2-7	CASRLAGTSGTYEQYF	TGTGCCAGCAGACTCGCGGGGACTAGCGGGACCTACGAGCAGTACTTC
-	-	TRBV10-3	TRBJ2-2	CAIGQGANTGELFF	TGTGCCATAGGGCAGGGCGCGAACACCGGGGAGCTGTTTTTT
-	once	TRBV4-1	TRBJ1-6	CASSQGASRYSPLHF	TGCGCCAGCAGCCAAGGTGCGAGTAGATATTCACCCCTCCACTTT
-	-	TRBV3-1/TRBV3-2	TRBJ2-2	CASSYSRLLFF	TGTGCCAGCAGCTACTCCCGACTGCTGTTTTTT
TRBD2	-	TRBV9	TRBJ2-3	CASSVGATRGTSGRADTQYF	TGTGCCAGCAGCGTAGGGGCCACTCGTGGGACTAGCGGGAGGGCAGATACGCAGTATTTT
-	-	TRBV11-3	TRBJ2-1	CASSLGQAYNEQFF	TGTGCCAGCAGCTTAGGGCAGGCCTACAATGAGCAGTTCTTC
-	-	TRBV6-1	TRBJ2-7	CASSEGGGGYEQYF	TGTGCCAGCAGTGAAGGGGGGGGCGGCTACGAGCAGTACTTC
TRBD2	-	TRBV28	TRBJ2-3	CASSLVAGSVDTQYF	TGTGCCAGCAGTTTAGTAGCGGGATCGGTAGATACGCAGTATTTT
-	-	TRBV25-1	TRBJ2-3	CASSELGTGGLADTQYF	TGTGCCAGCAGTGAACTCGGGACTGGGGGGTTGGCAGATACGCAGTATTTT
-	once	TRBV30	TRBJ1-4	CAWSQPGQISKLFF	TGTGCCTGGAGCCAACCGGGACAAATTTCAAAACTGTTTTTT
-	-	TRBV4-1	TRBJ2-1	CASSQRGLAGPSSYNEQFF	TGCGCCAGCAGCCAAAGGGGGCTAGCGGGCCCGAGCTCCTACAATGAGCAGTTCTTC
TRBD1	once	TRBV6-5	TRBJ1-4	CASTLRGLNEKLFF	TGTGCCAGCACCCTCAGGGGGCTTAATGAAAAACTGTTTTTT
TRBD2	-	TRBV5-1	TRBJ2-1	CASSLDVLGTSHEQFF	TGCGCCAGCAGCTTGGATGTATTGGGGACTAGTCATGAGCAGTTCTTC
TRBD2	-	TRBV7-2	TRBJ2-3	CASSLGLTSGGSTDTQYF	TGTGCCAGCAGCTTAGGGTTAACTAGCGGGGGATCCACAGATACGCAGTATTTT
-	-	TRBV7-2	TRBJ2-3	CASSLGGSASTDTQYF	TGTGCCAGCAGCTTAGGAGGGTCAGCCAGCACAGATACGCAGTATTTT
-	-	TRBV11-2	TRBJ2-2	CASRRNGELFF	TGTGCCAGCAGGAGGAACGGGGAGCTGTTTTTT
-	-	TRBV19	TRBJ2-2	CASSNPGRTGELFF	TGTGCCAGTAGTAATCCAGGGAGGACCGGGGAGCTGTTTTTT
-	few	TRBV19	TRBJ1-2	CASSTQGNRNYGYTF	TGTGCCAGTAGTACCCAGGGAAATAGGAACTATGGCTACACCTTC
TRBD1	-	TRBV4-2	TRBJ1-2	CASSQDRGVPNYGYTF	TGTGCCAGCAGCCAAGACAGGGGGGTCCCTAACTATGGCTACACCTTC
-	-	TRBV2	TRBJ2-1	CASLPGFGTGEQFF	TGTGCCAGCCTCCCCGGGTTTGGAACTGGGGAGCAGTTCTTC
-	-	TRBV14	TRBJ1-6	CASSQDPVRSPLHF	TGTGCCAGCAGCCAAGATCCAGTTCGCTCACCCCTCCACTTT
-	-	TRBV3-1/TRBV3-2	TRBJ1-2	CASSQDLAGAGGYTF	TGTGCCAGCAGCCAAGATCTGGCAGGGGCGGGTGGCTACACCTTC
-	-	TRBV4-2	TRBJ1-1	CASSQEGRENAEAFF	TGTGCCAGCAGCCAAGAGGGCAGGGAAAACGCTGAAGCTTTCTTT
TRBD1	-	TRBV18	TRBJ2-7	CASSLAGTDNEQYF	TGTGCCAGCTCACTTGCCGGGACAGATAACGAGCAGTACTTC
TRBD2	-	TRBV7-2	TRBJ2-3	CASSLVSGGVPDTQYF	TGTGCCAGCAGCTTAGTTAGCGGGGGGGTGCCAGATACGCAGTATTTT
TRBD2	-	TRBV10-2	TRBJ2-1	CASTLAGVGDEQFF	TGCGCCAGCACCCTAGCGGGAGTAGGCGATGAGCAGTTCTTC
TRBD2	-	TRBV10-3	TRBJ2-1	CAISETLGTSGDNEQFF	TGTGCCATCAGTGAGACCCTTGGGACTAGCGGGGACAATGAGCAGTTCTTC
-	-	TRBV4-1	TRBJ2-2	CASSQSPRGTGELFF	TGCGCCAGCAGCCAGTCCCCTCGGGGCACCGGGGAGCTGTTTTTT
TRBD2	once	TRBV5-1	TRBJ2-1	CASSLGGGGYNEQFF	TGCGCCAGCAGCTTGGGTGGGGGGGGTTACAATGAGCAGTTCTTC
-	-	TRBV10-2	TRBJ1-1	CASSEQIDYTEAFF	TGCGCCAGCAGTGAACAGATAGATTACACTGAAGCTTTCTTT
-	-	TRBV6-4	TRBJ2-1	CASSDLETYTASEQFF	TGTGCCAGCAGTGATTTGGAGACCTACACGGCAAGTGAGCAGTTCTTC
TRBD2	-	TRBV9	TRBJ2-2	CASSPGTSGAPGELFF	TGTGCCAGCAGCCCCGGGACTAGCGGGGCCCCCGGGGAGCTGTTTTTT
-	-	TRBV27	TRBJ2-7	CASSRGTYYEQYF	TGTGCCAGCAGTCGGGGGACCTACTACGAGCAGTACTTC
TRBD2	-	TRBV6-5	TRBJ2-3	CASSSRLAGSTDTQYF	TGTGCCAGCAGTTCTCGTTTAGCGGGGAGCACAGATACGCAGTATTTT
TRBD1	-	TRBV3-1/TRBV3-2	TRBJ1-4	CASSPTLTGYGEKLFF	TGTGCCAGCAGCCCAACCCTGACAGGGTACGGGGAAAAACTGTTTTTT
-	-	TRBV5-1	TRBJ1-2	CASSAGGGYTF	TGCGCCAGCAGCGCAGGAGGGGGCTACACCTTC
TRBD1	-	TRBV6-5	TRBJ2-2	CASIRTGVYTGELFF	TGTGCCAGCATCAGGACAGGGGTTTACACCGGGGAGCTGTTTTTT
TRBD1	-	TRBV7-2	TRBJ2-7	CASSSQGANYEQYF	TGTGCCAGCAGCTCACAGGGGGCGAACTACGAGCAGTACTTC
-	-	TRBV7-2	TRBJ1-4	CASSLGWANNEKLFF	TGTGCCAGCAGCTTAGGCTGGGCCAATAATGAAAAACTGTTTTTT
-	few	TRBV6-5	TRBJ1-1	CASSYSIRETEAFF	TGTGCCAGCAGTTACTCGATAAGGGAGACTGAAGCTTTCTTT
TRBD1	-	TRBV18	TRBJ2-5	CASSPRAGTGSHQETQYF	TGTGCCAGCTCACCGAGGGCCGGGACAGGGTCGCACCAAGAGACCCAGTACTTC
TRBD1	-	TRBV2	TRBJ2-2	CASSTGQHTGELFF	TGTGCCAGCAGTACGGGACAGCACACCGGGGAGCTGTTTTTT
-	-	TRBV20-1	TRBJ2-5	CSAPSFETQYF	TGCAGTGCCCCGTCCTTTGAGACCCAGTACTTC
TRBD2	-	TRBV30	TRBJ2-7	CASTRAGGSSYEQYF	TGTGCCAGTACCCGAGCGGGAGGGAGCTCCTACGAGCAGTACTTC
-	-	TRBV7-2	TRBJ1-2	CASSLAQGAYGYTF	TGTGCCAGCAGCTTAGCGCAGGGCGCCTATGGCTACACCTTC
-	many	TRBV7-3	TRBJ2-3	CASSPGERTDTQYF	TGTGCCAGCAGCCCAGGGGAGCGTACAGATACGCAGTATTTT
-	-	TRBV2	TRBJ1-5	CASSAGPHSNQPQHF	TGTGCCAGCAGTGCTGGTCCCCACAGTAATCAGCCCCAGCATTTT
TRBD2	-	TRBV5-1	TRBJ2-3	CASSLGFPGSGGASTDTQYF	TGCGCCAGCAGCTTGGGGTTTCCCGGCAGCGGGGGGGCCTCTACAGATACGCAGTATTTT
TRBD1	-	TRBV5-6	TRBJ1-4	CASSSRQGPTNEKLFF	TGTGCCAGCAGCTCTCGACAGGGTCCAACTAATGAAAAACTGTTTTTT
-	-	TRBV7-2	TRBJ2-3	CASSLQVSTDTQYF	TGTGCCAGCAGCTTACAGGTTAGCACAGATACGCAGTATTTT
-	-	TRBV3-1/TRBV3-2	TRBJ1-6	CASSQVHSRVYNSPLHF	TGTGCCAGCAGCCAAGTTCACAGCAGGGTCTATAATTCACCCCTCCACTTT
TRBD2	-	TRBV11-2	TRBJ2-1	CASSLFGGAYNEQFF	TGTGCCAGCAGCTTATTCGGGGGGGCCTACAATGAGCAGTTCTTC
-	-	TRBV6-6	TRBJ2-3	CASYTGTDTQYF	TGTGCCAGCTATACGGGCACAGATACGCAGTATTTT
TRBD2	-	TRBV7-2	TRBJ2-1	CASSLSPSGRPEKGQFF	TGTGCCAGCAGCTTATCGCCTAGCGGGAGGCCCGAGAAGGGGCAGTTCTTC
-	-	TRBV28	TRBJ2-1	CASSSQGVSSYNEQFF	TGTGCCAGCAGCTCACAGGGTGTCTCCTCCTACAATGAGCAGTTCTTC
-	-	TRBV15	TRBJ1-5	CATSRDPGNSNQPQHF	TGTGCCACCAGCAGAGATCCAGGGAATAGCAATCAGCCCCAGCATTTT
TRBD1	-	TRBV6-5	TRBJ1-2	CASTYPGGSYGYTF	TGTGCCAGCACCTATCCAGGGGGCTCGTATGGCTACACCTTC
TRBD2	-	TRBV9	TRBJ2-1	CASSPNPLLAGGYNEQFF	TGTGCCAGCAGCCCCAACCCACTACTAGCGGGAGGGTACAATGAGCAGTTCTTC
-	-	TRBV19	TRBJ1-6	CATGDDGQRHSPLHF	TGTGCCACCGGGGACGATGGACAGCGCCATTCACCCCTCCACTTT